The following is a TCR gamma chain sequence with its context. In its sample, this clone comes out as medium-sized (0.01 to 0.1%). Its recognized antigen is unknown. Base qualities are missing; no much larger clone stands one base away. Genomic DNA from peripheral blood mononuclear cells isolated from patients and controls was used for TCR sequencing. The control group consisted of about 23 healthy adult blood donors (median age roughly 67 years; some twelve males and approximately 11 females) who were matched to the patients for age and sex. The data are from a study of gamma delta lymphoproliferative disorders and STAT genes (dated by TCRdb to about 2018). Regarding the study in general: The LymphoTrack Dx TCRG Assay was used to build gamma-chain libraries from a minimum of 50 ng of genomic DNA. The study profiled TCR gamma and delta CDR3 repertoires by deep sequencing in Tgammadelta lymphoproliferative disease patients and healthy controls, within a larger immunophenotypic and STAT-mutation study. To confirm the results, all delta-chain samples and two gamma-chain samples were sequenced a second time. Delta-chain libraries followed the EuroClonality-NGS working group standard operating procedure, because no corresponding Invivoscribe delta assay was available.

The full study reports these points: Control T cells likely spanned varied maturation stages, while leukemic cells were skewed toward terminal effectors, potentially limiting patient-control comparisons. When whole repertoires were clustered, gamma repertoires from patients grouped apart from those of healthy controls, but delta repertoires did not separate between the groups. According to the authors, NGS specificity may be reduced at low frequencies, so whether leukemic clones are public or private needs confirmation. Almost every major gamma and delta clonotype found in patients was public, meaning shared with at least one healthy donor, with just a couple of gamma clonotypes being private to disease.

In both library preparation methods, multiplex PCR was run with primers aimed at the conserved V and J regions of the TCR genes. The amplicons were purified, pooled and then sequenced on an Illumina MiSeq platform. The paper's data handling went like this. MiXCR performed V(D)J alignment, clonotype assembly and translation, and VDJtools was used for functionality assessment and CDR3 repertoire analyses. CDR3 was defined per IMGT, and analyses were restricted to productive sequences using functional genes, excluding ORF genes and pseudogenes. A custom Python script was used to look across all patients and controls for identical amino acid CDR3s belonging to major clonotypes, meaning those with a frequency of >=5%. A one-sided non-parametric Wilcoxon test was used to compare clonotype frequencies between patients and controls. In TCRdb, clones were called once more from the public reads by CATT, and rows of identical DNA were later combined. The V and J calls were determined by TCRdb, not by the authors. Across this sample there are over 2,000 gamma-chain clones, with approximately 10% seen only once. Jointly, the top ten make up approximately 9.4% of the sample.

The CDR3 runs 17 residues from the cysteine to the phenylalanine. The CDR3 DNA has 51 bases and is translated from base 1. The germline V gene sets CDR1 to EGSNGY and CDR2 to YDSYNSKV. V loses 0 bases at its end and J loses 2 bases; junction bases beyond the gene matches: 9. This sequence originates from a human donor in good health. The chain was built from TRGV2 and TRGJP1. TCRdb carries no J gene annotation; the J gene was assigned here by matching the DNA with germline. Sequencing was done on a sample of blood. DNA sequence: TGTGCCACCTGGGACGGGCCGAGAAAAACCACTGGTTGGTTCAAGATATTT. Translated, it gives CATWDGPRKTTGWFKIF.